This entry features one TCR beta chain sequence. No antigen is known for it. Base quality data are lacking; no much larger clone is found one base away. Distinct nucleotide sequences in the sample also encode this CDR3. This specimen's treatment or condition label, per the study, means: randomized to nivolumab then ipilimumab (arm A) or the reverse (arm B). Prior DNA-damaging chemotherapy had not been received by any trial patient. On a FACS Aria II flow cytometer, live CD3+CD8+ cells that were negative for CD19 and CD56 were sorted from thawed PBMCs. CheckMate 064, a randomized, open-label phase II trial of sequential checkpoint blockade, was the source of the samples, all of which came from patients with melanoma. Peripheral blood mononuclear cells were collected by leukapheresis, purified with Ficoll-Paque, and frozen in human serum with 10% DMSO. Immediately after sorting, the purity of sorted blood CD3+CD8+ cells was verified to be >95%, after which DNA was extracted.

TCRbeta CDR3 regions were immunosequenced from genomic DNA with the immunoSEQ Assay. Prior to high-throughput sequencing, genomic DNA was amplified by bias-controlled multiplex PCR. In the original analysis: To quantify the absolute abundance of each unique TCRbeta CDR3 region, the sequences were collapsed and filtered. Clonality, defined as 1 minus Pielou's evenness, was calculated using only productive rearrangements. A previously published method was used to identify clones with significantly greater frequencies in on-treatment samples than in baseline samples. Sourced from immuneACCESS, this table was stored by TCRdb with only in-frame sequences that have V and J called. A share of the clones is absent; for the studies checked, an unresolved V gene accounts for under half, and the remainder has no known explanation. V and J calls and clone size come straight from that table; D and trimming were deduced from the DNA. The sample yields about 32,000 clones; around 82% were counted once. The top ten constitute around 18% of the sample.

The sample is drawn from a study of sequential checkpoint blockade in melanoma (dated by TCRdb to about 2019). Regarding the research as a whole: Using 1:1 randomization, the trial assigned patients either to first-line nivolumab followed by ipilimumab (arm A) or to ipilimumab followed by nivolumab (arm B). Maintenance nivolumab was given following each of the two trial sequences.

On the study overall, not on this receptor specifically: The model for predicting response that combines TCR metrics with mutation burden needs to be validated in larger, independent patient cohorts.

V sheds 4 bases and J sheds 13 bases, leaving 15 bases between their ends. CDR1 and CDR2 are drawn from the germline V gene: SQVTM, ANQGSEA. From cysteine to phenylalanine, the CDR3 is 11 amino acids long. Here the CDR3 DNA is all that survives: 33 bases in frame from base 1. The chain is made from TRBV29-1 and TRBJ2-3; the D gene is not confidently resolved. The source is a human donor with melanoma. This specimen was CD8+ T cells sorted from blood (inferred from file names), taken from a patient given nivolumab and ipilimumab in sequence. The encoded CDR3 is CSVVSVSQEYF. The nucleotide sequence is TGCAGCGTTGTCTCGGTCTCTCAGGAGTATTTT.